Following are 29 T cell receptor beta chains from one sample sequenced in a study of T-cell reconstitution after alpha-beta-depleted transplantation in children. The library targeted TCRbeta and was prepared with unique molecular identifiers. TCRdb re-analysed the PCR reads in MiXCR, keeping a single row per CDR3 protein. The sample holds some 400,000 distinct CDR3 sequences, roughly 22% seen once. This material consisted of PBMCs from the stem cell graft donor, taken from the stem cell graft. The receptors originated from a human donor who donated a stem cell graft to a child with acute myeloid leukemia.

The CDR3, as DNA: TGTGCCAGTAGTATACGACGTGGCTCCTACGAGCAGTACTTC. It is translated as CASSIRRGSYEQYF. This rearrangement joins TRBV19 to TRBJ2-7; D not certain. Germline V gene lookup returns CDR1 LNHDA and CDR2 SQIVND (reference sequence). There are 14 residues in the CDR3. Trimming left V 2 bases short and J 0 bases short, with 8 bases between.

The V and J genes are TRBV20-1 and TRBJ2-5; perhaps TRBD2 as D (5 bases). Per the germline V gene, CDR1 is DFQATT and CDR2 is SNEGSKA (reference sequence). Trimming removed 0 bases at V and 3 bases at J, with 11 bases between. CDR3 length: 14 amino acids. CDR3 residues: CSARDLGKEETQYF. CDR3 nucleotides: TGCAGTGCTAGAGATCTCGGGAAAGAAGAGACCCAGTACTTC.

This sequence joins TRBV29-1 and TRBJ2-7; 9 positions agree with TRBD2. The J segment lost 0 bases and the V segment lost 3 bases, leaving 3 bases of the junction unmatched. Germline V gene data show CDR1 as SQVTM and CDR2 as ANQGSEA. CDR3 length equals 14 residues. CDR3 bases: TGCAGCGTTGATCGTAGCGGGAGCTCCTACGAGCAGTACTTC. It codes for CSVDRSGSSYEQYF.

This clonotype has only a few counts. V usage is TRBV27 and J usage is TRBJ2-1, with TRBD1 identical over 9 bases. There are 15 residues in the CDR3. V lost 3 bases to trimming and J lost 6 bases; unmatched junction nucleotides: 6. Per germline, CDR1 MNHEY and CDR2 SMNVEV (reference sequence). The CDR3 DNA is TGTGCCAGCAGTTTCAGCGGGACAGGGCCCAATGAGCAGTTCTTC. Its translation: CASSFSGTGPNEQFF.

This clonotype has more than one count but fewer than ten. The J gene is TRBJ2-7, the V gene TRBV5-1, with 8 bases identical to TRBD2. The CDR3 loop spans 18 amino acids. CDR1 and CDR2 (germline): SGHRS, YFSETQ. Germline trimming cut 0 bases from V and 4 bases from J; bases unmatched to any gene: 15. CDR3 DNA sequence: TGCGCCAGCAGCTTGGAGCGGGAGAGAGGGGATCCGGGATACGAGCAGTACTTC. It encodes CASSLERERGDPGYEQYF. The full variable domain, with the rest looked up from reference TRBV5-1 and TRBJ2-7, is KAGVTQTPRYLIKTRGQQVTLSCSPISGHRSVSWYQQTPGQGLQFLFEYFSETQRNKGNFPGRFSGRQFSNSRSEMNVSTLELGDSALYLCASSLERERGDPGYEQYFGPGTRLTVT.

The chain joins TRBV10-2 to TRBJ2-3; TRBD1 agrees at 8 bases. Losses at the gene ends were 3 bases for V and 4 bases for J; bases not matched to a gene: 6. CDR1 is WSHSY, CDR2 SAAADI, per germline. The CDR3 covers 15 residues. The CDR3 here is CASSDQGARADTQYF. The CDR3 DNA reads TGCGCCAGCAGTGATCAGGGGGCACGGGCAGATACGCAGTATTTT.

The CDR3 is CASSLFARAVANTGELFF. In nucleotides, the CDR3 is TGTGCCAGCAGCTTATTTGCTCGTGCGGTCGCGAACACCGGGGAGCTGTTTTTT. V is TRBV7-6 and J is TRBJ2-2; D ambiguous. CDR1 is SGHVS, CDR2 FNYEAQ, per germline. This CDR3 has 18 residues. V was cut by 2 bases and J by 0 bases, with 16 bases left in between.

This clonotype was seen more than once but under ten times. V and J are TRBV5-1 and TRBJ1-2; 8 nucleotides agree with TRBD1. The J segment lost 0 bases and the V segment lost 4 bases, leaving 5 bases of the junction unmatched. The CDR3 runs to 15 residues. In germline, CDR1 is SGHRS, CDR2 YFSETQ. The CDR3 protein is CASSGGQGTNYGYTF. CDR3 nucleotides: TGCGCCAGCAGCGGCGGACAGGGAACTAACTATGGCTACACCTTC. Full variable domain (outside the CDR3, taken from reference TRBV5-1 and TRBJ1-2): KAGVTQTPRYLIKTRGQQVTLSCSPISGHRSVSWYQQTPGQGLQFLFEYFSETQRNKGNFPGRFSGRQFSNSRSEMNVSTLELGDSALYLCASSGGQGTNYGYTFGSGTRLTVV.

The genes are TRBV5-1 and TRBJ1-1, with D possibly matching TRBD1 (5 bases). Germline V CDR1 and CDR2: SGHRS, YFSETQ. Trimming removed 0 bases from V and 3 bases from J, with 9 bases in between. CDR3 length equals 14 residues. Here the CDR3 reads CASSLVRGDTEAFF. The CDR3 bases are TGCGCCAGCAGCTTGGTAAGGGGCGACACTGAAGCTTTCTTT.

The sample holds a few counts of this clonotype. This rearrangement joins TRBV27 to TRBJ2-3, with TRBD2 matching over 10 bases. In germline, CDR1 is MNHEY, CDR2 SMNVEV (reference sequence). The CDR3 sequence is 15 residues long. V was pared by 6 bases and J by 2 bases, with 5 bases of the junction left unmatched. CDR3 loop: CASRGLALHTDTQYF. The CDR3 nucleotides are TGTGCCAGCAGGGGACTAGCGCTCCACACAGATACGCAGTATTTT.

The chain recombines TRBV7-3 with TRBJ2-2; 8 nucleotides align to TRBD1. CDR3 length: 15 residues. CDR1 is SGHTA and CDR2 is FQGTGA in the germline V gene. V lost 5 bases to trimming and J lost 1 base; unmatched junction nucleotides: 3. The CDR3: CASSLDRGNTGELFF. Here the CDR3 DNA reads TGTGCCAGCAGCCTCGACAGGGGGAACACCGGGGAGCTGTTTTTT.

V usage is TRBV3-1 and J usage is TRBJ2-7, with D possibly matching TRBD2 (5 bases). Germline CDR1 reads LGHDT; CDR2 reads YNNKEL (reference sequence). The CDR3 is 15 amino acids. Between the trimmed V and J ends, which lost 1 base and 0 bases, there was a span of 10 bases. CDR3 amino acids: CASSQGAGTSYEQYF. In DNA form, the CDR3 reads TGTGCCAGCAGCCAAGGGGCGGGCACCTCCTACGAGCAGTACTTC.

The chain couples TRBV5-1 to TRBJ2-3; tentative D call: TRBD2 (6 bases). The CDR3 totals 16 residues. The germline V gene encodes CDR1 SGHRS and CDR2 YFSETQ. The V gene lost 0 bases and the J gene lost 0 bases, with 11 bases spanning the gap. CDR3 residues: CASSLGASVSTDTQYF. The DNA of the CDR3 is TGCGCCAGCAGCTTGGGGGCTAGCGTTAGCACAGATACGCAGTATTTT. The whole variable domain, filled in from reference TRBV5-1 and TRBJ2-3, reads KAGVTQTPRYLIKTRGQQVTLSCSPISGHRSVSWYQQTPGQGLQFLFEYFSETQRNKGNFPGRFSGRQFSNSRSEMNVSTLELGDSALYLCASSLGASVSTDTQYFGPGTRLTVL.

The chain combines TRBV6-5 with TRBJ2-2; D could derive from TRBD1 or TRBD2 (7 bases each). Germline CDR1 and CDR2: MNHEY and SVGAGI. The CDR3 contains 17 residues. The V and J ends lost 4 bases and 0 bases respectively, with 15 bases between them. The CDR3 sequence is CASSSGGGKSNTGELFF. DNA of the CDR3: TGTGCCAGCAGTTCAGGGGGGGGTAAGTCGAACACCGGGGAGCTGTTTTTT.

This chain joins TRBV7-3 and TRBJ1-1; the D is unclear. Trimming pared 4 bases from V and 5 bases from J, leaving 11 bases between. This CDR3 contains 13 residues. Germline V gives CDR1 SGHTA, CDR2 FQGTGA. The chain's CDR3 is CASSSGIGTEAFF. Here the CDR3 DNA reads TGTGCCAGCAGCTCGGGCATTGGTACTGAAGCTTTCTTT.

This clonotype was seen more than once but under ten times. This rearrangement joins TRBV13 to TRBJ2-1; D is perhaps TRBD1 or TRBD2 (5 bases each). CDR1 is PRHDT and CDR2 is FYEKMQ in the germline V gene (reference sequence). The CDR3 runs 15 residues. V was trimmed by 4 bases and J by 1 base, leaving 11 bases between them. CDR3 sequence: CASSWGRTSYNEQFF. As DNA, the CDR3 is TGTGCCAGCAGCTGGGGACGGACATCCTACAATGAGCAGTTCTTC.

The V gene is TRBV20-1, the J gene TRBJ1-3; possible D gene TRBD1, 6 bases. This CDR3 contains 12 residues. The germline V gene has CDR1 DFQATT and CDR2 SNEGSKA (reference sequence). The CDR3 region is CSLGASRDKGYF. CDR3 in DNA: TGCAGCTTGGGGGCCTCAAGGGACAAAGGATATTTT.

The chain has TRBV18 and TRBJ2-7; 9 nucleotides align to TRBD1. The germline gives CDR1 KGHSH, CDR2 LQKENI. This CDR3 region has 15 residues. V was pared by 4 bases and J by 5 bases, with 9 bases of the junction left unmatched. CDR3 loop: CASSLRGTGFDEQYF. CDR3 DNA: TGTGCCAGCTCACTTAGGGGGACAGGGTTCGACGAGCAGTACTTC.

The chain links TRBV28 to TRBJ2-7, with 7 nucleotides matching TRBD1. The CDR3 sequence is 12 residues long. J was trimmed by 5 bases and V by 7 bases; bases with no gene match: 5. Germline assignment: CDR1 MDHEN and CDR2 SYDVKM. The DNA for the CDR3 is TGTGCCAGCAACCGACAGGGTAACGAGCAGTACTTC. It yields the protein CASNRQGNEQYF.

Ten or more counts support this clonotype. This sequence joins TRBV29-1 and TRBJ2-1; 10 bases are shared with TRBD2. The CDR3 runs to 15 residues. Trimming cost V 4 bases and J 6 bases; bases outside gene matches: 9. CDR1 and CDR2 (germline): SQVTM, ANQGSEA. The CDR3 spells CSVGPLAGVLNEQFF. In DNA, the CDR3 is TGCAGCGTTGGGCCGCTAGCGGGAGTTCTCAATGAGCAGTTCTTC.

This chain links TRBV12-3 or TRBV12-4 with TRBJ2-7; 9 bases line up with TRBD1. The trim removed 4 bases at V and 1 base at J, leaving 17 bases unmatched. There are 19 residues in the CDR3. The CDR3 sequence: CASSSHLNTGTGLSYEQYF. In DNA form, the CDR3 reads TGTGCCAGCAGTTCCCACCTAAACACCGGGACAGGGTTATCCTACGAGCAGTACTTC.

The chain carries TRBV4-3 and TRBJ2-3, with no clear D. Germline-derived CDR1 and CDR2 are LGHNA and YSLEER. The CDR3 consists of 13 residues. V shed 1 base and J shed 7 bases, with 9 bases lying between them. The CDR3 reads CASSQGELHTQYF. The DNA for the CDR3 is TGCGCCAGCAGCCAAGGCGAGCTTCATACGCAGTATTTT.

CDR3 loop: CASSYSGLASGYNEQFF. The DNA of the CDR3 is TGTGCCAGCAGTTACTCGGGGTTGGCTAGCGGGTACAATGAGCAGTTCTTC. The rearrangement links TRBV6-5 to TRBJ2-1; TRBD2 aligns across 8 bases. In germline, CDR1 is MNHEY, CDR2 SVGAGI. The V segment lost 0 bases and the J segment 4 bases; nucleotides outside the gene matches: 8. The CDR3 runs to 17 residues.

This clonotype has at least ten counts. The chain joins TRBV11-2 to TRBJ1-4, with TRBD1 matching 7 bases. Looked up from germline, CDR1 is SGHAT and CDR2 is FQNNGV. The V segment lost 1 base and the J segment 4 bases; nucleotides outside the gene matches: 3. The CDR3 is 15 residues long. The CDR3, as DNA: TGTGCCAGCAGCTTAGGAGACAGGGATAATGAAAAACTGTTTTTT. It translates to CASSLGDRDNEKLFF.

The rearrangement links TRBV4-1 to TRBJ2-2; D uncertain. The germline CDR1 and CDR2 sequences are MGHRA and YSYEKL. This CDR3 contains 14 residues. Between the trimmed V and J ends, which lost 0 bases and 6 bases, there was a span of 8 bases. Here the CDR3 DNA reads TGCGCCAGCAGCCAAGATACCGTATCCGGGGAGCTGTTTTTT. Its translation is CASSQDTVSGELFF.

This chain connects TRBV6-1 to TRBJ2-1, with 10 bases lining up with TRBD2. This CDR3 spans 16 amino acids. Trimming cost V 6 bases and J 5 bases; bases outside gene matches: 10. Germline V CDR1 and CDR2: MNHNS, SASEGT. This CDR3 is CASRGILAGGNNEQFF. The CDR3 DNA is TGTGCCAGCAGGGGGATCTTAGCGGGAGGCAACAATGAGCAGTTCTTC.

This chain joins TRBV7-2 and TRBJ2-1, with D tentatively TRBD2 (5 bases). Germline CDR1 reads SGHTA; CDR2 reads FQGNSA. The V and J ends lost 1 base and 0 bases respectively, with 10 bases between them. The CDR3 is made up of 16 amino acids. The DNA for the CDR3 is TGTGCCAGCAGCTTAGATTCGGGAAGCTCCTACAATGAGCAGTTCTTC. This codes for CASSLDSGSSYNEQFF.

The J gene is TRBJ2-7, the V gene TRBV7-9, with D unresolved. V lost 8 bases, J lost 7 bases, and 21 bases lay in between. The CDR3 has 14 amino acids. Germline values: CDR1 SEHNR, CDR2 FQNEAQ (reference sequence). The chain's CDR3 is CASGPGLLLGEQYF. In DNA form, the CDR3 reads TGTGCCAGCGGCCCCGGGCTTCTGCTAGGGGAGCAGTACTTC. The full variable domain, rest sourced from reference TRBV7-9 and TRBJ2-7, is DTGVSQNPRHKITKRGQNVTFRCDPISEHNRLYWYRQTLGQGPEFLTYFQNEAQLEKSRLLSDRFSAERPKGSFSTLEIQRTEQGDSAMYLCASGPGLLLGEQYFGPGTRLTVT.

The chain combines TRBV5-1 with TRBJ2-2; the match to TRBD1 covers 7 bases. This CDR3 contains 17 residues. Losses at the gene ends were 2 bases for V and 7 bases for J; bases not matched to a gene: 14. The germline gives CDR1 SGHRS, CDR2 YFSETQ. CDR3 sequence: CASSLTVRQGGGGELFF. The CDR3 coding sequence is TGCGCCAGCAGCTTAACAGTTCGACAGGGTGGTGGCGGGGAGCTGTTTTTT.